What follows is one T cell receptor (beta chain) and its context. The CDR3 is 16 amino acids. Germline lookup yields CDR1 MNHEY and CDR2 SVGEGT. Germline trimming cut 6 bases from V and 0 bases from J; bases unmatched to any gene: 10. The record originates from a study of blood T cell repertoires in COVID-19. Study at large: Italy, Spain and the United States were the sources of the convalescent and acute COVID-19 samples. Nucleic acid was either cDNA or gDNA, and it came from T cells, B-cell-depleted T cells, or PBMCs.

The authors' processing: Amplification from reference gene primers served as the basis for estimated nucleated cell counts. Only in-frame clones appear in the TCRdb table, and some are missing; sequencing was by immunoSEQ multiplex PCR. D and trimming come from the DNA, and the V and J calls and clone size come from that table. The repertoire includes approximately 150,000 clones, around 84% of them detected once, and 5% to 6% sits in the top ten. The chain carries TRBV6-2 or TRBV6-3 and TRBJ2-7, with 8 nucleotides matching TRBD2. Sequencing was done on a sample of peripheral blood. The clonotype originates from a woman in her fifties or sixties with COVID-19, enrolled during active disease. DNA for the CDR3: TGTGCCAGCAGCGGCGGGGGGTCCTCTCACTCCTACGAGCAGTACTTC. Protein: CASSGGGSSHSYEQYF.